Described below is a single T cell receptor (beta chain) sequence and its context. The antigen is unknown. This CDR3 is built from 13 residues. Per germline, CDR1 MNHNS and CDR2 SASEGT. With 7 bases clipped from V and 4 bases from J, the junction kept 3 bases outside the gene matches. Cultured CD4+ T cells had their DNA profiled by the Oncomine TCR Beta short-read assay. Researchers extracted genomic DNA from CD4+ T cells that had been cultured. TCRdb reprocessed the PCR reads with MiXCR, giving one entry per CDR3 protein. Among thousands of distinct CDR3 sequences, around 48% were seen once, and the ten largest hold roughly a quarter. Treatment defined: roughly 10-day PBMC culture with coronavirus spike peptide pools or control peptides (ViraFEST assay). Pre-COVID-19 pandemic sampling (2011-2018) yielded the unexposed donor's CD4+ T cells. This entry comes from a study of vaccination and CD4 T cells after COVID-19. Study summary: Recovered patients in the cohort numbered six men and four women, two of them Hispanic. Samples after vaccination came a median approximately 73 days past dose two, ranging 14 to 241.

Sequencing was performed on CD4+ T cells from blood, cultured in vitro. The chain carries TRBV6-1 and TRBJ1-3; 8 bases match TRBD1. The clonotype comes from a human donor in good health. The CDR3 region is CASNRGAGNTIYF. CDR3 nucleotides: TGTGCCAGCAACAGGGGGGCAGGAAACACCATATATTTT.